These T cell receptor beta chains were read from a single sample in a study of CD8+ T cells in alopecia areata. Assay used: immunoSEQ multiplex PCR; TCRdb lists only in-frame clones, some missing. The sample holds 210,000 or so clones; roughly 66% are singletons and the top ten take over 1%. Sequenced here: CD4+ T cells sorted from blood, sampled at approximately week 42, from a patient treated with tofacitinib. The origin of the receptors is a human donor with alopecia areata. Both conserved end residues are part of each CDR3.

cdr3_aa,v_call
CASSLGQRNGYTF,TRBV5-1
CASSRDRAYTEAFF,TRBV11-2
CASSTGFFEFVSGEQYF,TRBV5-1
CAISGQGQYF,TRBV10-3
CASSSSGGTDTQYF,TRBV19
CAWSRAGGTNNSPLHF,TRBV30
CAWSVQEAGTQYF,TRBV30
CSVYGDSTYEQYF,TRBV29-1
CAISETYGYTF,TRBV10-3
CASGPYGLLNSPLHF,TRBV7-2
CASQLGWGRPDGYTF,TRBV7-2
CASRLSMNTEAFF,TRBV19
CASSQVYGVEQFF,TRBV4-1
CASSLVPEDIREQYF,TRBV7-2
CASSSETQYF,TRBV2
CASSGTGARTEAFF,TRBV2
CASTPIAGLGETQYF,TRBV6-6
CASSPTGAISPLHF,TRBV7-6